This T cell receptor (beta chain) was identified during a study of T cells in Graves' hyperthyroidism and ophthalmopathy. Researchers barred patients who had uncontrolled infection, other autoimmune disease, pregnancy or lactation. Diagnostic assessment was based on clinical symptoms, serum thyroxine and TRAb, thyroid ultrasound and orbital computed tomography. It was RNA transcripts that yielded the amplified TCR beta CDR3 regions. During a first-round RT-PCR of the TCR CDR3, the HTBI primer set was used. TCRdb processed the multiplex PCR reads anew with MiXCR; each CDR3 protein has one entry. This table has roughly 520,000 distinct CDR3 sequences, about 24% appearing once. Trimming removed 4 bases at V and 6 bases at J, with 10 bases between. The germline V gene encodes CDR1 MDHEN and CDR2 SYDVKM. This CDR3 is built from 12 residues.

Sequencing input: blood. This receptor was obtained from a woman in her twenties or thirties with Graves' ophthalmopathy. The chain is built from TRBV28 and TRBJ2-7; D call uncertain. In DNA form, the CDR3 reads TGTGCCAGCAGTTCCGCCTTAATCGAGCAGTACTTC. Translation gives CASSSALIEQYF. The whole variable domain, remainder taken from reference TRBV28 and TRBJ2-7, is DVKVTQSSRYLVKRTGEKVFLECVQDMDHENMFWYRQDPGLGLRLIYFSYDVKMKEKGDIPEGYSVSREKKERFSLILESASTNQTSMYLCASSSALIEQYFGPGTRLTVT.